This TCR beta chain originates from a study of blood T cell repertoires in COVID-19. The germline V and J ends were trimmed by 4 bases and 2 bases, with 12 bases remaining between them. The germline V gene encodes CDR1 LNHDA and CDR2 SQIVND (reference sequence). This CDR3 has 15 amino acids. The protocol was immunoSEQ multiplex PCR, while the TCRdb copy is restricted to in-frame clones and leaves out a portion. The table lists roughly 69,000 clones, roughly 87% of them singletons. The rearrangement joins TRBV19 to TRBJ1-5; tentative D call: TRBD1 (5 bases). The receptor was derived from a man aged 50 to 60 with active COVID-19. The sequencing input was peripheral blood. For the CDR3, the DNA is TGTGCCAGTAGTACCCAGGGTGGCGGCAATCAGCCCCAGCATTTT. This gives the protein CASSTQGGGNQPQHF.